This T cell receptor beta chain appears in the sequencing data of a study of cytomegalovirus exposure and HLA in healthy donors (dated by TCRdb to 2017 to 2019). General notes on the study: According to an earlier analysis of several hundred of the donors, about 179 million T cells yielded roughly 110 million unique TCR beta sequences and around 300 Gb of sequence data. Class I and class II HLA loci were covered by the typing at four-digit resolution. The study profiled the T cell repertoires of 500 to 800 subjects by immunosequencing and related them to cytomegalovirus serostatus. High-throughput TCR immunosequencing, statistical association of individual TCRs with disease status, and machine learning were combined to predict cytomegalovirus infection status. A later analysis re-analyzed previously published TCR beta repertoires from 600 to 850 donors and added high-resolution HLA genotyping to study TCR occurrence patterns. Of the roughly 400 genotyped donors, approximately 83% fell in the genetic ancestry cluster associated with self-reported Caucasian donors. To decide whether each TCR beta V gene segment behaved as functional or pseudogenic, an earlier analysis of approximately 590 of the donors relied on high-throughput TCR beta sequencing. Among some 400 genotyped donors of the cohort, an average of around 240,000 unique TCR beta nucleotide sequences was sequenced per donor, of which about 18% were non-productive. An early release that covered approximately 600 HLA-typed donors contained about 300 gigabases of sequencing data and 70 million to 100 million unique TCR sequences. In addition to the first cohort of 650 to 750 subjects, a separate validation cohort of 100 to 150 different subjects was used. All discovery cohort repertoires had been generated on a single sequencing platform. Roughly 5 DR-DQ haplotypes were treated as single units for association and clustering because of strong linkage in the cohort. Typing coverage varied by locus: roughly 629-630 donors for A, B, C, DRB1 and DQB1; roughly 500 for DQA1; some 610 for DPA1; approximately 490 for DPB1. In a later genetic analysis, genome-wide SNP genotypes for about 60% of the 666 donors were used, and that subset was treated as a discovery cohort. The aim of the study was to test whether cataloging public T cell receptors could identify signatures of past pathogen exposure. Rather than using new phenotypic data, the later analysis identified candidate immune exposures from TCR beta sequences and from how often those sequences occurred across donors. Donor age, sex, ethnicity and CMV serostatus were compiled alongside the repertoire data.

Turning to this clone: The clone's antigen remains unknown. Per-base qualities were not stored, and no clone one base away is much larger.

The cohort was made up of approximately 670 healthy bone marrow donors. At the time of sampling, all cohort members were nominally healthy, though unrecorded immune exposures were likely present. The donor was CMV seronegative and was included in the group of about 350 seronegative cohort members. A peripheral blood sample was provided by each donor, and peripheral blood mononuclear cells were used for TCR beta sequencing. Genomic DNA extraction from the blood cell samples was performed with the Qiagen DNeasy Blood Extraction Kit. Preparation of the library involved the immunoSEQ multiplex PCR assay. The multiplex PCR relied on a mix of 60 forward primers for TCR Vbeta segments and 13 reverse primers for TCR Jbeta segments. Amplification of the CDR3 region of rearranged TCR beta genes was performed with a multiplex PCR assay on genomic DNA. Amplified TCR beta libraries were sequenced as 87-base-pair reads on the Illumina HiSeq System. From the authors' description of their analysis: A later analysis counted 65 million to 90 million unique TCR beta chains across the 600 to 850 repertoires, and some 12 million of these chains were shared by at least two donors. To remove PCR and sequencing errors, raw reads were error-corrected and collapsed into unique sequences using a nearest-neighbor algorithm that merged closely related sequences. V, D and J gene segments were assigned by aligning CDR3 sequences to IMGT reference sequences. For a sequence to be retained, a match of at least six nucleotides to both a V gene segment and a J gene segment was required. Rearrangements were called productive when the CDR3 lacked stop codons and stayed in frame with V and J; all others were non-productive. Following IMGT convention, CDR3 was defined as the stretch from the second conserved V-encoded cysteine up to the conserved J-encoded phenylalanine. In an earlier analysis of more than 550 of the donors, sequences lacking an unambiguous match to a single V gene segment were excluded. An earlier analysis of a few hundred of the donors called V segments functional above 56.7% productive rearrangements and segregating when the between-donor standard deviation exceeded 5%. A statistical classification framework was developed to diagnose cytomegalovirus status using the catalog of TCR beta chain sequences. In a later analysis, TCR nucleotide sequences were compared against IMGT/GENE-DB human TR gene sequences so that V and J genes could be assigned. Using the TCRdist pipeline, a later analysis assigned CDR3 sequences along with most-parsimonious VDJ recombination scenarios. In a later analysis, each TCR beta chain was defined by its CDR3 amino acid sequence together with its V-gene family, and reads lacking a unique V-gene family were excluded. A later analysis removed roughly 590 highly shared, low-generation-probability nucleotide sequences to deal with suspected cross-contamination and a sequencing artifact. In a later analysis, a clonal expansion index for each public chain was calculated from normalized within-repertoire ranks of inferred template counts. In a later analysis, generation probabilities were computed using a VDJ recombination model fitted to out-of-frame rearrangements, and the results were checked against IGoR. A later analysis scored TCR-TCR, TCR-HLA and TCR-CMV co-occurrence with hypergeometric tests, applying a repertoire-size bias correction to TCR pairs. False discovery rates were estimated in a later analysis by permuting HLA or CMV assignments 20 times. In a later analysis, co-occurring TCRs were grouped using DBSCAN, and TCRdist sequence similarity was added for clustering within HLA-allele-positive subsets. Repertoires with fewer than 30,000 or more than 120,000 public chains, plus five repertoires with anomalous nucleotide sharing, were excluded from co-occurrence clustering. Held by TCRdb, this immuneACCESS table contains in-frame sequences only and omits some clones. Under half of the omission traces to an unresolved V gene where checked; the cause of the rest is unknown. The V and J calls and clone size come from that table; D and trimming were worked out from the DNA. This sample lists 60,000 to 70,000 clones; about 80% were detected once. Clones ranked in the top ten supply about 4.5% of the sample.

Its CDR3 holds 15 amino acids, cysteine through phenylalanine. Only the CDR3 portion is preserved as DNA: 45 bases, with reading frame beginning at the first base. CDR1 and CDR2 are drawn from the germline V gene: MGHRA, YSYEKL. The V end loses 0 bases and the J end loses 4 bases, and a stretch of 12 bases separates them. Study-wide findings and limitations: The authors suggested that the approach could potentially be extended to other disease states and immunological phenotypes. While some public TCRs were present in many individuals, most TCR sequences turned up only very rarely across donors. Because counts were too low, 15 to 20 rarely observed V segments, including chromosome 9 orphons, were excluded from the earlier analysis of about 500 of the donors. In a later analysis, TCR association rates were found to vary across HLA loci, with the most associated TCRs seen for DRB1 alleles and the fewest for HLA-C alleles. The classifier was reported to diagnose cytomegalovirus status with high specificity and sensitivity in both the original and validation cohorts. In an earlier analysis of more than 500 of the donors, most TCR beta V segments appeared in productive rearrangements about 90% or about 30% of the time, broadly matching IMGT annotations. A total of 150 to 200 TCR beta chains were listed by the study as associated with cytomegalovirus. In this cohort, only TCR beta chains were sequenced, and detectable features were limited by the absence of alpha or paired-chain data. When HLA alleles, especially DR and DQ, strongly co-occurred, TCR associations were difficult to assign to individual alleles. Some IMGT-functional V segments, including TRBV6-2 and TRBV6-3, could not be told apart with the 87-base-pair reads, so those segments were excluded. Linkage disequilibrium might explain the correlated functional status among segregating V segments, but an unknown experimental factor could not be ruled out. In a later genetic analysis, fewer N-insertions in productive TCRs were reported among donors in an Asian-associated ancestry cluster than the approximately 670-donor mean. In a later analysis, HLA-associated TCR beta chains showed more clonal expansion and lower generation probabilities than non-associated chains that were equally common. A later analysis reported that several top co-occurrence clusters appeared linked to parvovirus B19, influenza, CMV and Epstein-Barr virus. Most CMV-associated TCR beta chains appeared to be HLA-restricted in a later analysis, and the HLA associations seemed to be driven largely by CMV exposure. A further reported finding was that TCR beta sequences accurately predicted the HLA-A and HLA-B alleles for most subjects in the first cohort. In vitro tests confirmed that a few of the cytomegalovirus-associated TCR beta chains recognize cytomegalovirus antigens. Because HLA typing was unavailable for some donors at each locus, only the typed subset was used in association tests. A group of highly shared sequence variants was considered likely to be a technical artifact of the sequencing pipeline. The presence/absence analyses assumed that sequencing depth was roughly uniform across donors, and that assumption may not be true. For the cohort, immune exposure information was limited to CMV serostatus. V-gene and J-gene trimming of TCR beta chains was associated with a missense DCLRE1C variant in a later genetic analysis, and the association was replicated in an independent cohort. In a later analysis, 16,951 TCR beta sequences were associated with specific HLA alleles at a false discovery rate of 0.05.

Sequencing was performed on PBMCs. The clonotype originates from a woman aged 25 to 39 in good health and CMV-seronegative. The chain employs TRBV4-1 and TRBJ1-2, with TRBD1 tentatively as D gene (5 bases match). This receptor carries the CDR3 CASSQEGGTGYGYTF. In nucleotide form, the sequence is TGCGCCAGCAGCCAAGAGGGGGGAACCGGCTATGGCTACACCTTC.